This TCR beta chain was recorded in a study of blood T cell repertoires in COVID-19. Assay used: immunoSEQ multiplex PCR; TCRdb lists only in-frame clones, some missing. The data show around 200,000 clones, over 65% seen once. V trimming: 3 bases; J trimming: 4 bases; junction bases outside the gene matches: 3. The CDR3 spans 14 residues. Germline values: CDR1 SGHAT, CDR2 FQNNGV. V and J are TRBV11-2 and TRBJ1-3; TRBD1 aligns across 7 bases. The receptor was derived from an older person with COVID-19, enrolled during active disease. Sequenced: peripheral blood. The CDR3 bases are TGTGCCAGCAGCTTGACAGGGTCGGGAAACACCATATATTTT. Translation: CASSLTGSGNTIYF. The full variable domain, with the rest looked up from reference TRBV11-2 and TRBJ1-3, is EAGVAQSPRYKIIEKRQSVAFWCNPISGHATLYWYQQILGQGPKLLIQFQNNGVVDDSQLPKDRFSAERLKGVDSTLKIQPAKLEDSAVYLCASSLTGSGNTIYFGEGSWLTVV.